The T cell receptor beta chain under discussion was sequenced for a study of vaccination and CD4 T cells after COVID-19. Background on the study: Testing by nasal swab PCR showed convalescent patients to be SARS-CoV-2 positive; eight to ten were mild and one was severe. As their vaccination, participants received two doses of either BNT162b2 or mRNA-1273 vaccine. Post-vaccine sample collection happened at a median of about ten weeks after dose two, ranging 14 to 241.

TCRdb ran MiXCR on the PCR reads and lists one entry per CDR3 protein. The repertoire includes approximately 20,000 distinct CDR3 sequences, around 68% of them detected once, and approximately 0.97% sits in the top ten. This clonotype was recorded a few times. The CDR3 consists of 15 residues. V dropped 3 bases and J dropped 3 bases, with 18 bases sitting between them. Germline V gives CDR1 DFQATT, CDR2 SNEGSKA (reference sequence). The dates of positive PCR tests extended from March through December 2020 and came before the US Alpha, Beta and Delta variants. The source of this sequence is a human donor who had recovered from COVID-19. The rearrangement joins TRBV20-1 to TRBJ2-7; D call uncertain. This specimen was CD4+ T cells from blood, taken before SARS-CoV-2 vaccination. This CDR3 is CSASRTSTLNYEQYF. The CDR3 nucleotides are TGCAGTGCTAGCCGGACCTCTACACTAAACTACGAGCAGTACTTC.